The 9 T cell receptor beta chains listed next were all sequenced from one sample in a study of blood T cell repertoires in COVID-19. The repertoire was sequenced with immunoSEQ multiplex PCR; TCRdb's copy has only in-frame clones and lacks some. The profile shows some 260,000 clones, over 75% of them singletons. The specimen was peripheral blood. All receptors derive from an older woman with COVID-19, enrolled during active disease.

The V call is TRBV3-1 (or the pseudogene TRBV3-2), the J call TRBJ2-1; 7 nucleotides align to TRBD2. V lost 0 bases to trimming and J lost 3 bases; unmatched junction nucleotides: 2. This CDR3 spans 15 amino acids. Germline CDR1 LGHDT, CDR2 YNNKEL (reference sequence). The CDR3 sequence is CASSQDGGSYNEQFF. CDR3 nucleotide sequence: TGTGCCAGCAGCCAAGATGGCGGGAGCTACAATGAGCAGTTCTTC.

The chain links TRBV25-1 to TRBJ1-2; TRBD1 matches at 11 bases. Trimming removed 4 bases from V and 5 bases from J; junction bases left unmatched: 3. The CDR3 length is 14 residues. The germline CDR1 and CDR2 sequences are MGHDK and SYGVNS. The CDR3 nucleotides read TGTGCCAGCAGTGGGACAGGGGGCCATTATGGCTACACCTTC. Translation: CASSGTGGHYGYTF.

This chain links TRBV4-2 with TRBJ2-7; weak D call: TRBD1 (5 bases). CDR1 is LGHNA and CDR2 is YNFKEQ in the germline V gene. V was cut by 0 bases and J by 2 bases, with 14 bases left in between. The CDR3 extends over 16 amino acids. This CDR3 is CASSQEKARAPYEQYF. CDR3 DNA: TGTGCCAGCAGCCAAGAGAAGGCCAGGGCGCCCTACGAGCAGTACTTC.

This clone was recorded once. The chain recombines TRBV19 with TRBJ2-2; no definite D call. CDR1 and CDR2 from the germline V gene are LNHDA and SQIVND (reference sequence). Trimming removed 1 base at V and 8 bases at J, with 8 bases between. The CDR3 contains 13 residues. CDR3 region: CASSIGAEGELFF. DNA for the CDR3: TGTGCCAGTAGTATAGGGGCTGAAGGGGAGCTGTTTTTT.

CDR3 amino acids: CASSPSLAGGPSTDTQYF. DNA for the CDR3: TGTGCCAGCTCACCAAGTCTAGCGGGAGGGCCTAGCACAGATACGCAGTATTTT. The gene calls are TRBV18 and TRBJ2-3; 12 bases are a match to TRBD2. The CDR3 sequence is 18 residues long. Germline values: CDR1 KGHSH, CDR2 LQKENI. After removal of 2 bases from V and 0 bases from J, the junction contained 6 bases not matched to a gene.

CDR3 in DNA: TGTGCCAGCAGTCCGGGTGGGCAGGGTAGTGGAAACACCATATATTTT. Protein product: CASSPGGQGSGNTIYF. The chain has TRBV28 and TRBJ1-3; D is perhaps TRBD1 (5 bases). The V gene's germline CDR1 is MDHEN and CDR2 SYDVKM. The V gene lost 5 bases and the J gene lost 3 bases, with 17 bases spanning the gap. The length of the CDR3 is 16 residues.

The chain is built from TRBV27 and TRBJ2-7; no firm D call. Germline lookup yields CDR1 MNHEY and CDR2 SMNVEV (reference sequence). This CDR3 contains 15 residues. V gave up 4 bases and J gave up 4 bases, with 17 bases separating them. This chain's CDR3 is CASSYAPLDKYEQYF. The CDR3 DNA is TGTGCCAGCAGTTATGCACCATTAGACAAGTACGAGCAGTACTTC.

The V call is TRBV6-5, the J call TRBJ2-7; 10 bases align to TRBD1. This CDR3 spans 14 amino acids. After removal of 5 bases from V and 6 bases from J, the junction contained 7 bases not matched to a gene. CDR1 is MNHEY and CDR2 is SVGAGI in the germline V gene. DNA for the CDR3: TGTGCCAGCAGTAACCGACAGGGGGCGGGCGAGCAGTACTTC. Residues: CASSNRQGAGEQYF.

This clone has only one observation. V is TRBV14 and J is TRBJ1-1; TRBD1 is a possible D gene (5 bases). Between the trimmed V and J ends, which lost 1 base and 0 bases, there was a span of 9 bases. This CDR3 has 15 amino acids. CDR1 is SGHDN and CDR2 is FVKESK in the germline V gene. The CDR3 DNA reads as TGTGCCAGCAGCCAAGCAGGGAGGATGAACACTGAAGCTTTCTTT. It yields the protein CASSQAGRMNTEAFF.